The next 8 T cell receptor beta chains were all read from a single sample in a study of cytomegalovirus exposure and HLA in healthy donors. PCR primers comprised 60 Vbeta and 13 Jbeta primers. The table came from immunoSEQ multiplex PCR; TCRdb's copy has only in-frame clones and leaves some out. The table records around 94,000 clones, 70% to 90% of them present only once. Sequencing was performed on PBMCs. The receptors stem from a man aged 35 to 55 in good health and CMV-seronegative.

This chain uses TRBV30 with TRBJ2-1, with D maybe TRBD1 (6 bases). The CDR3 spans 15 residues. The germline V gene has CDR1 GTSNPN and CDR2 SVGIG (reference sequence). V was cut by 3 bases and J by 2 bases, with 14 bases left in between. For the CDR3, the DNA is TGTGCCTGGAGGGGGGCCACAGAGACCTACAATGAGCAGTTCTTC. It is translated as CAWRGATETYNEQFF.

This clone was seen only a few times. The genes are TRBV9 and TRBJ2-2, with 7 bases matching TRBD2. Losses at the gene ends were 0 bases for V and 7 bases for J; bases not matched to a gene: 9. Germline values: CDR1 SGDLS, CDR2 YYNGEE. The CDR3 spans 16 residues. CDR3 in amino acids: CASSVGGAGPDGELFF. CDR3 bases: TGTGCCAGCAGCGTAGGGGGAGCGGGGCCGGACGGGGAGCTGTTTTTT.

This clone turned up a few times. The chain employs TRBV10-1 and TRBJ2-3; D unclear. Trimming stripped 4 bases from V and 5 bases from J, with 10 bases between. Germline CDR1 WNHNN, CDR2 SYGVQD (reference sequence). CDR3 length: 13 residues. The CDR3 bases are TGCGCCAGCAGTGCCTCTACGGGAGATACGCAGTATTTT. It codes for CASSASTGDTQYF.

This chain joins TRBV5-1 and TRBJ2-3, with 9 bases lining up with TRBD2. Germline V gene sequence: CDR1 SGHRS, CDR2 YFSETQ. The CDR3 contains 19 residues. J lost 0 bases, V lost 0 bases, and 11 bases had no gene match. The CDR3 coding sequence is TGCGCCAGCAGCTTGGTCAGGAGCGGGGGGCGTGCTAGCACAGATACGCAGTATTTT. Translated, it gives CASSLVRSGGRASTDTQYF.

A few counts support this clone. The chain has TRBV7-9 and TRBJ2-5; perhaps TRBD1 as D (5 bases). Germline loops: CDR1 SEHNR, CDR2 FQNEAQ (reference sequence). Trimming stripped 4 bases from V and 5 bases from J, with 11 bases between. There are 13 residues in the CDR3. CDR3 nucleotides: TGTGCCAGCAGCTCCCTCAGGGTGGAGACCCAGTACTTC. Translation gives CASSSLRVETQYF. Full variable domain (rest looked up from reference TRBV7-9 and TRBJ2-5): DTGVSQNPRHKITKRGQNVTFRCDPISEHNRLYWYRQTLGQGPEFLTYFQNEAQLEKSRLLSDRFSAERPKGSFSTLEIQRTEQGDSAMYLCASSSLRVETQYFGPGTRLLVL.

This clone was counted a few times. The chain has TRBV5-1 and TRBJ2-7; tentatively, D is TRBD1 (5 bases). The V gene's germline CDR1 is SGHRS and CDR2 YFSETQ. The CDR3 extends over 14 amino acids. Trimming took 4 bases from V and 13 from J, leaving 24 bases between them. This CDR3 reads CASSQGTADGLSYF. The CDR3 DNA follows: TGCGCCAGCAGCCAGGGCACCGCTGATGGATTATCTTACTTC.

The chain employs TRBV4-1 and TRBJ2-7; a weak D match, TRBD2 (5 bases). Germline CDR1 reads MGHRA; CDR2 reads YSYEKL. V lost 0 bases and J 5 bases, leaving 8 bases between the germline ends. This CDR3 contains 13 residues. This CDR3 is CASSQEPGNEQYF. The CDR3 nucleotides read TGCGCCAGCAGCCAAGAACCGGGGAACGAGCAGTACTTC.

The rearrangement joins TRBV4-1 to TRBJ1-2; 9 nucleotides line up with TRBD1. Germline V gene lookup returns CDR1 MGHRA and CDR2 YSYEKL. V was clipped by 3 bases and J by 3 bases; unmatched bases: 11. The CDR3 runs 17 residues. Written as DNA, the CDR3 is TGCGCCAGCAGCCACCCCAGGAGACAGGGGGGCTACTATGGCTACACCTTC. It specifies CASSHPRRQGGYYGYTF.